Below are 30 T cell receptor beta chains sequenced from a single sample in a study of OX40 agonist ivuxolimab in advanced cancers. The data were produced by immunoSEQ multiplex PCR, yet TCRdb's version contains in-frame clones alone and is incomplete. The table has 99,000 or so clones, 93% seen once. The input for sequencing was CD4+ or CD8+ T cells sorted from blood, taken in a trial of the OX40 agonist ivuxolimab. The source of these receptors is an adult with an advanced solid tumor such as melanoma, head and neck, liver or kidney cancer.

The chain joins TRBV28 to TRBJ1-2, with a possible D match to TRBD1 (5 bases). This CDR3 has 13 amino acids. The germline gives CDR1 MDHEN, CDR2 SYDVKM. V shed 6 bases and J shed 7 bases, with 15 bases lying between them. The CDR3: CASSYTGDLGYTF. The CDR3 coding sequence is TGTGCCAGCAGCTATACCGGGGACCTTGGCTACACCTTC.

The chain has TRBV6-6 and TRBJ1-5; tentatively, D is TRBD1 (5 bases). The V end lost 5 bases, the J end lost 4 bases, and 15 bases lay between the germline ends. The CDR3 consists of 15 residues. Germline V CDR1 and CDR2: MNHNY, SVGAGI (reference sequence). CDR3 DNA sequence: TGTGCCAGCAGTGCTGAATGGGGGGGAAATCAGCCCCAGCATTTT. Amino acids: CASSAEWGGNQPQHF.

This chain connects TRBV7-9 to TRBJ1-5, with unresolved D. Germline-derived CDR1 and CDR2 are SEHNR and FQNEAQ (reference sequence). The CDR3 spans 15 residues. V was pared by 5 bases and J by 4 bases, with 15 bases between. The CDR3 reads CASSQDRAGNQPQHF. As DNA, the CDR3 is TGTGCCAGCAGCCAGGACCGTGCTGGAAATCAGCCCCAGCATTTT.

This clone was counted between two and nine times. The sample carries other DNA sequences with the same CDR3. The chain employs TRBV7-2 and TRBJ2-3, with D unclear. The ends were cut back, 0 bases at V and 6 bases at J, with 1 base in the middle. The CDR3 is 11 amino acids. Looked up from germline, CDR1 is SGHTA and CDR2 is FQGNSA. The CDR3 loop reads CASSLADTQYF. The CDR3, as DNA: TGTGCCAGCAGCTTAGCGGATACGCAGTATTTT. Supplemented by reference TRBV7-2 and TRBJ2-3, the full variable domain reads GAGVSQSPSNKVTEKGKDVELRCDPISGHTALYWYRQSLGQGLEFLIYFQGNSAPDKSGLPSDRFSAERTGGSVSTLTIQRTQQEDSAVYLCASSLADTQYFGPGTRLTVL.

The rearrangement links TRBV28 to TRBJ2-1, with 7 bases aligning to TRBD1. The CDR3 spans 15 residues. V dropped 5 bases and J dropped 6; count of bases not matched to a gene: 10. CDR1 is MDHEN, CDR2 SYDVKM, per germline. CDR3 DNA sequence: TGTGCCAGCAGTCTGTGGGACAGTCCTGCCAATGAGCAGTTCTTC. Translation gives CASSLWDSPANEQFF.

This chain uses TRBV9 with TRBJ1-1; TRBD1 matches at 9 bases. The germline V gene encodes CDR1 SGDLS and CDR2 YYNGEE. CDR3 length equals 13 residues. The junction had 0 bases not matched to a gene; V was cut back by 2 bases and J by 4 bases. In DNA, the CDR3 is TGTGCCAGCAGCGTGGGACAGGGCACTGAAGCTTTCTTT. It codes for CASSVGQGTEAFF.

The V gene is TRBV5-1, the J gene TRBJ2-2, with D tentatively TRBD1 (5 bases). The germline V gene encodes CDR1 SGHRS and CDR2 YFSETQ. With 3 bases removed from V and 4 bases from J, the gap between germline ends came to 22 bases. This CDR3 has 18 amino acids. The CDR3 reads CASSSLKGRTYSTGELFF. CDR3 sequence (DNA): TGCGCCAGCAGCTCGCTTAAGGGGCGGACGTATTCCACCGGGGAGCTGTTTTTT. Complete variable domain (other parts from reference TRBV5-1 and TRBJ2-2): KAGVTQTPRYLIKTRGQQVTLSCSPISGHRSVSWYQQTPGQGLQFLFEYFSETQRNKGNFPGRFSGRQFSNSRSEMNVSTLELGDSALYLCASSSLKGRTYSTGELFFGEGSRLTVL.

This clone was observed a single time. Different DNA sequences within this sample yield the same CDR3. The V gene is TRBV25-1, the J gene TRBJ1-1; D gene uncertain. V lost 3 bases and J 11 bases, leaving 13 bases between the germline ends. There are 12 residues in the CDR3. CDR1 and CDR2 (germline): MGHDK, SYGVNS. CDR3 protein: CASSDQFGEAFF. CDR3 sequence (DNA): TGTGCCAGCAGTGATCAGTTTGGTGAGGCTTTCTTT.

The CDR3 sequence is CATSDRGLGNTIYF. The CDR3, as DNA: TGTGCCACCTCCGACAGGGGGCTTGGAAACACCATATATTTT. This rearrangement joins TRBV19 to TRBJ1-3; 10 bases map to TRBD1. The V gene end was trimmed by 10 bases and the J gene end by 3 bases; junction bases not matched to a gene: 6. Germline lookup yields CDR1 LNHDA and CDR2 SQIVND (reference sequence). This CDR3 region has 14 residues.

The rearrangement links TRBV18 to TRBJ2-7; D might be TRBD1 (5 bases). The germline V gene has CDR1 KGHSH and CDR2 LQKENI. Trimming shortened V by 3 bases and J by 2 bases, and 8 bases separated the two germline ends. The CDR3 contains 13 residues. The CDR3 sequence is CASSPGRTYEQYV. In DNA, the CDR3 is TGTGCCAGCTCACCGGGGCGGACCTACGAGCAGTACGTC.

This CDR3 reads CASSPGLASGNTIYF. In nucleotides, the CDR3 is TGTGCCAGCAGCCCCGGGCTGGCCTCTGGAAACACCATATATTTT. The rearrangement joins TRBV9 to TRBJ1-3; D unclear. The V and J ends lost 4 bases and 0 bases respectively, with 11 bases between them. This CDR3 is 15 amino acids long. The germline CDR1 and CDR2 sequences are SGDLS and YYNGEE.

This chain joins TRBV7-3 and TRBJ2-4, with 8 bases fitting TRBD1. Trimming removed 3 bases from V and 9 bases from J; junction bases left unmatched: 4. The length of the CDR3 is 13 residues. The germline gives CDR1 SGHTA, CDR2 FQGTGA. The CDR3, as DNA: TGTGCCAGCAGCTTGGACAGGGACGGCATTCAGTACTTC. It yields the protein CASSLDRDGIQYF. Variable domain in full (rest from reference TRBV7-3 and TRBJ2-4): GAGVSQTPSNKVTEKGKYVELRCDPISGHTALYWYRQSLGQGPEFLIYFQGTGAADDSGLPNDRFFAVRPEGSVSTLKIQRTERGDSAVYLCASSLDRDGIQYFGAGTRLSVL.

The rearrangement links TRBV18 to TRBJ1-3; D perhaps matches TRBD1 (6 bases). This CDR3 region has 17 residues. Trimming stripped 2 bases from V and 0 bases from J, with 14 bases between. CDR1 and CDR2 from the germline V gene are KGHSH and LQKENI. The chain's CDR3 is CASSPGTIDASGNTIYF. The CDR3 nucleotides are TGTGCCAGCTCACCAGGGACAATCGATGCCTCTGGAAACACCATATATTTT.

The V and J genes are TRBV9 and TRBJ2-1; the D gene is possibly TRBD2 (7 bases). The CDR3 is 15 amino acids. Trimming left V 0 bases short and J 4 bases short, with 11 bases between. The germline V gene encodes CDR1 SGDLS and CDR2 YYNGEE. CDR3 amino acids: CASSVAGGGYNEQFF. In DNA, the CDR3 is TGTGCCAGCAGCGTAGCGGGGGGCGGGTACAATGAGCAGTTCTTC.

The CDR3 loop is CASRRPPIGNTIYF. CDR3 coding DNA: TGTGCCAGCAGGAGGCCTCCCATTGGAAACACCATATATTTT. V usage is TRBV7-2 and J usage is TRBJ1-3; D is ambiguous. The germline V gene encodes CDR1 SGHTA and CDR2 FQGNSA. Trimming took 6 bases from V and 3 from J, leaving 12 bases between them. The CDR3 is made up of 14 amino acids. Variable domain in full (rest from reference TRBV7-2 and TRBJ1-3): GAGVSQSPSNKVTEKGKDVELRCDPISGHTALYWYRQSLGQGLEFLIYFQGNSAPDKSGLPSDRFSAERTGGSVSTLTIQRTQQEDSAVYLCASRRPPIGNTIYFGEGSWLTVV.

V and J are TRBV10-3 and TRBJ1-5; no reliable D call. The CDR3 is 14 amino acids. From germline, CDR1 is ENHRY and CDR2 SYGVKD. Deletions cut 10 bases from V and 0 bases from J, with 13 bases between. The DNA for the CDR3 is TGTGCCACTGGTGTGCCTTATAGCAATCAGCCCCAGCATTTT. Translating it yields CATGVPYSNQPQHF.

V usage is TRBV9 and J usage is TRBJ2-1; no clear D gene. Germline CDR1 reads SGDLS; CDR2 reads YYNGEE. This CDR3 is built from 13 residues. Trimming took 3 bases from V and 4 from J, leaving 8 bases between them. The CDR3 DNA is TGTGCCAGCAGCGGTCGGATGTACAATGAGCAGTTCTTC. Protein: CASSGRMYNEQFF.

The rearrangement links TRBV2 to TRBJ2-7; TRBD1 is a possible D gene (6 bases). Per germline, CDR1 SNHLY and CDR2 FYNNEI. With 4 bases removed from V and 5 bases from J, the gap between germline ends came to 15 bases. The CDR3 spans 14 residues. CDR3 loop: CASSGQVPGHEQYF. The CDR3 bases are TGTGCCAGCAGTGGACAGGTCCCAGGGCACGAGCAGTACTTC.

The J gene is TRBJ1-3, the V gene TRBV19; 7 nucleotides match TRBD1. This CDR3 is 14 amino acids long. V trimming: 7 bases; J trimming: 2 bases; junction bases outside the gene matches: 5. Germline CDR1 is LNHDA and CDR2 is SQIVND (reference sequence). For the CDR3, the DNA is TGTGCCAGTAATGGAGGGGGCCCTGGAAACACCATATATTTT. Residues: CASNGGGPGNTIYF.

This chain links TRBV10-3 with TRBJ2-1; D call uncertain. This CDR3 is 14 amino acids long. The ends were cut back, 0 bases at V and 6 bases at J, with 9 bases in the middle. The germline CDR1 and CDR2 sequences are ENHRY and SYGVKD. CDR3 sequence (DNA): TGTGCCATCAGTGAGTCCGGTAAGCCCAATGAGCAGTTCTTC. Translation: CAISESGKPNEQFF.

This sequence joins TRBV25-1 and TRBJ2-1; the D gene could be TRBD1 or TRBD2 (5 bases each). The CDR3 length is 15 residues. The ends were cut back, 6 bases at V and 9 bases at J, with 21 bases in the middle. Per the germline V gene, CDR1 is MGHDK and CDR2 is SYGVNS. This CDR3 reads CASSGLHLGAGEQFF. The CDR3 nucleotides are TGTGCCAGCAGCGGGCTTCATTTAGGGGCGGGTGAGCAGTTCTTC.

The chain joins TRBV5-5 to TRBJ2-3; 9 nucleotides match TRBD1. The CDR3 contains 16 residues. Germline V gene data show CDR1 as SGHKS and CDR2 as YYEKEE (reference sequence). V was pared by 3 bases and J by 7 bases, with 12 bases of the junction left unmatched. This CDR3 reads CASSSTGTGKGNTQYF. CDR3 in DNA: TGTGCCAGCAGCTCCACCGGGACAGGGAAGGGAAATACGCAGTATTTT.

The rearrangement joins TRBV19 to TRBJ2-1; D possibly corresponds to TRBD1 (5 bases). Germline V gene lookup returns CDR1 LNHDA and CDR2 SQIVND (reference sequence). Trimming took off 7 bases at V and 4 bases at J, with 11 bases between the two ends. The CDR3 has 13 residues. CDR3: CASTDRTYNEQFF. CDR3 nucleotides: TGTGCCAGTACAGACAGAACATACAATGAGCAGTTCTTC.

CDR3 protein: CASSSLQGRNQPQHF. The DNA for the CDR3 is TGTGCCAGCAGTTCCTTACAGGGGAGGAATCAGCCCCAGCATTTT. The rearrangement uses TRBV6-6 and TRBJ1-5; 7 bases are shared with TRBD1. Per the germline V gene, CDR1 is MNHNY and CDR2 is SVGAGI (reference sequence). This CDR3 has 15 amino acids. V gave up 4 bases and J gave up 4 bases; unmatched junction bases: 7.

The chain recombines TRBV10-3 with TRBJ2-2; D perhaps matches TRBD1 (6 bases). Trimming took off 6 bases at V and 4 bases at J, with 27 bases between the two ends. This CDR3 contains 19 residues. Germline V gives CDR1 ENHRY, CDR2 SYGVKD. The chain's CDR3 is CAIRKNTGLFDVPTGELFF. CDR3 nucleotides: TGTGCCATCAGGAAGAATACAGGGTTGTTTGATGTTCCCACCGGGGAGCTGTTTTTT.

Comments on this clone: One junction end disagrees with the germline gene, perhaps due to a read error. The chain recombines TRBV7-7 with TRBJ2-5; the D gene could be TRBD1 or TRBD2 (5 bases each). There are 14 residues in the CDR3. Germline values: CDR1 SSHAT, CDR2 FNYEAQ (reference sequence). The DNA for the CDR3 is TGTGCTAGCAGGTCCCGGGACCGGTCAGGGACCCAGTACTTC. The encoded protein is CASRSRDRSGTQYF.

The chain recombines TRBV5-8 with TRBJ2-3; tentatively, D is TRBD2 (6 bases). The CDR3 is made up of 11 amino acids. V lost 10 bases to trimming and J lost 2 bases, with 8 bases between them. Germline V gene sequence: CDR1 SGHTS, CDR2 YDEGEE. The CDR3 spells CAGTSTDTQYF. CDR3 DNA sequence: TGTGCCGGGACTTCCACAGATACGCAGTATTTT.

This sequence joins TRBV11-2 and TRBJ1-5; D gene uncertain. V was shortened by 3 bases and J by 9 bases, with 9 bases between the two germline ends. The CDR3 contains 12 residues. The germline V gene encodes CDR1 SGHAT and CDR2 FQNNGV. The CDR3 here is CASSFEVGPQHF. CDR3 DNA sequence: TGTGCCAGCAGCTTCGAGGTGGGGCCCCAGCATTTT.

This clone came up many times. The chain employs TRBV7-3 and TRBJ2-1; D not resolved. The germline V and J ends were trimmed by 5 bases and 9 bases, with 14 bases remaining between them. Germline V gene sequence: CDR1 SGHTA, CDR2 FQGTGA. This CDR3 contains 13 residues. The DNA for the CDR3 is TGTGCCAGCAGCCCAGGACCTATAGGTGAGCAGTTCTTC. Translating it yields CASSPGPIGEQFF.

The genes are TRBV18 and TRBJ2-3; D uncertain. The CDR3 contains 15 residues. CDR1 and CDR2 from the germline V gene are KGHSH and LQKENI. V was trimmed by 2 bases and J by 0 bases, leaving 9 bases between them. The CDR3 loop reads CASSPILSSTDTQYF. CDR3 coding DNA: TGTGCCAGCTCACCAATCCTTTCGAGCACAGATACGCAGTATTTT.